These 3 T cell receptor beta chains were all obtained from the same sample, sequenced in a study of Ad26.COV2.S vaccination and SARS-CoV-2 variants. Here immunoSEQ multiplex PCR was the method, and the copy in TCRdb shows in-frame clones only, minus some. In the table there are roughly 700,000 clones, 89% of which are singletons. The treatment denotes: 15 to 20 received Ad26.COV2.S at low or high dose, single or two shots; five or six received placebo; per-sample allocation not given. At day 63 after the first vaccine or placebo injection, samples were drawn. The material was peripheral blood, obtained in a trial of Ad26.COV2.S vaccine versus placebo. These receptors all stem from a person aged 18-60 years who received the Ad26.COV2.S COVID-19 vaccine or a placebo.

A word on this clone: This sample also contains other DNA sequences that code for the same CDR3. The chain couples TRBV12-3 or TRBV12-4 to TRBJ1-5, with D possibly TRBD1 on 5 matching bases. The CDR3 runs to 13 residues. The V end lost 6 bases, the J end lost 2 bases, and 8 bases lay between the germline ends. CDR3 nucleotides: TGTGCCAGCAGGGGGACGGGCAATCAGCCCCAGCATTTT. It translates to CASRGTGNQPQHF.

This clone came up a few times. Other DNA sequences within the sample encode an identical CDR3. The chain recombines TRBV30 with TRBJ2-7; no definite D call. V was trimmed by 0 bases and J by 4 bases, leaving 7 bases between them. The germline gives CDR1 GTSNPN, CDR2 SVGIG (reference sequence). This CDR3 is 12 amino acids long. The CDR3 sequence is CAWSVLGYEQYF. The DNA of the CDR3 is TGTGCCTGGAGTGTACTGGGGTACGAGCAGTACTTC.

V is TRBV2 and J is TRBJ1-1, with 9 bases that match TRBD1. The germline V gene has CDR1 SNHLY and CDR2 FYNNEI. J gave up 1 base and V 7 bases, and 4 bases lay outside the gene matches. The CDR3 contains 14 residues. As DNA, the CDR3 is TGTGCCAGCAAGGGGGGACAGGGGAACACTGAAGCTTTCTTT. It codes for CASKGGQGNTEAFF. The whole variable domain, filled in from reference TRBV2 and TRBJ1-1, reads EPEVTQTPSHQVTQMGQEVILRCVPISNHLYFYWYRQILGQKVEFLVSFYNNEISEKSEIFDDQFSVERPDGSNFTLKIRSTKLEDSAMYFCASKGGQGNTEAFFGQGTRLTVV.